The rows below give T cell receptor beta chains drawn from one sample of a study of blood T cell repertoires in COVID-19. Profiling relied on immunoSEQ multiplex PCR, and the TCRdb table lists in-frame clones only, not all of them. This sample yields about 200,000 clones, of which about 85% are seen a single time; about 4.9% belongs to the top ten. The source material was peripheral blood. These receptors all come from a woman over 75 with acute or convalescent COVID-19. Both conserved end residues are part of each CDR3. Clone size is stated in some rows and not others, as once, few, many or a class when expanded.

>NA|TRBV7-8|TRBJ1-1
CASSLAEVQRRAFF
>NA|TRBV3-1/TRBV3-2|TRBJ1-6
CASSPVGSGSPLHF
>once|TRBV3-1/TRBV3-2|TRBJ1-1
CASSLRGGTEAFF
>NA|TRBV14|TRBJ1-1
CASRRDRGTEAFF
>NA|TRBV2|TRBJ1-2
CASTRGARYGYTF
>NA|TRBV6-2/TRBV6-3|TRBJ2-1
CASSFQGSSYNEQFF
>NA|TRBV2|TRBJ1-1
CASSDLGGTEAFF
>few|TRBV6-2/TRBV6-3|TRBJ1-1
CASSYSLQGAEAFF
>NA|TRBV27|TRBJ1-5
CASSLDRGGIGPQHF
>NA|TRBV7-2|TRBJ2-5
CASSLDWQETQYF
>NA|TRBV12-3/TRBV12-4|TRBJ2-3
CASSLAADTQYF
>NA|TRBV21-1|TRBJ1-1
CASSTPWRLWYTEAFF
>NA|TRBV5-1|TRBJ1-2
CASSSTLGLQAFYGYTF
>many|TRBV14|TRBJ1-1
CASSQDRVRAFF
>NA|TRBV28|TRBJ1-5
CASKNPRGGRNQPQHF
>NA|TRBV2|TRBJ2-3
CASRRDTDTQYF
>NA|TRBV4-3|TRBJ2-2
CASRGSGGNTGELFF
>NA|TRBV27|TRBJ1-3
CASSPRGSGNTIYF
>NA|TRBV2|TRBJ2-2
CASRDRGTGELFF
>NA|TRBV19|TRBJ1-2
CASSILRTGEDGYTF
>NA|TRBV6-2/TRBV6-3|TRBJ2-1
CASSYRTLRVLYNEQFF
>NA|TRBV9|TRBJ2-3
CASSWDILPGQSLTDTQYF
>NA|TRBV6-5|TRBJ2-5
CASRAQGAVETQYF
>NA|TRBV27|TRBJ2-1
CASSSALGQIHEQFF
>NA|TRBV3-1/TRBV3-2|TRBJ2-1
CASSLGWSGTNGYNEQFF
>NA|TRBV19|TRBJ2-7
CASSKHRETSYEQYF
>once|TRBV28|TRBJ1-2
CASSRQGSYTF
>NA|TRBV18|TRBJ2-1
CASSPTSSYNEQFF
>NA|TRBV7-9|TRBJ2-7
CASSLRYSPTGGYEQYF
>NA|TRBV11-3|TRBJ2-1
CASSLSGSHPYNEQFF
>NA|TRBV5-4|TRBJ2-5
CASSIVAGARETQYF
>NA|TRBV11-3|TRBJ2-3
CASSLQTGDTQYF
>NA|TRBV7-2|TRBJ1-3
CASSVQGGADSGNTIYF
>NA|TRBV29-1|TRBJ2-5
CSVRSSGKETQYF
>NA|TRBV7-2|TRBJ1-2
CASSLEGTGGFGYTF
>NA|TRBV6-1|TRBJ1-5
CASSELYNQPQHF
>NA|TRBV4-1|TRBJ2-7
CASSQTGVSEQYF
>NA|TRBV4-1|TRBJ2-2
CASSLGGKPNTGELFF
>few|TRBV19|TRBJ1-6
CASSMKPEAVGRSPLHF
>NA|TRBV5-4|TRBJ2-5
CASSPALAGGQETQYF
>once|TRBV7-2|TRBJ1-5
CASSLAQGRGNQPQHF
>NA|TRBV21-1|TRBJ2-1
CASSNGGSPEFF
>once|TRBV29-1|TRBJ2-2
CSGRRSANTGELFF
>NA|TRBV2|TRBJ1-2
CASRGDRVGYGYTF
>NA|TRBV7-2|TRBJ2-3
CASSLAPAGDTQYF
>NA|TRBV5-1|TRBJ1-5
CASSSTGGLNQPQHF
>NA|TRBV5-8|TRBJ2-5
CASSLGTGVKTQYF
>NA|TRBV21-1|TRBJ2-5
CASSGRQELQETQYF
>NA|TRBV6-6|TRBJ2-7
CASSYGERTYEQYF
>NA|TRBV18|TRBJ1-1
CASSPNARDRLAFF
>NA|TRBV28|TRBJ2-7
CASSLTIGSYEQYF